The clone carrying this TCR beta chain was counted at least ten times. Its antigen is still unknown. The data are from a study of human T cells and chemical hapten exposure. Across the whole study: Across samples, TCR yields varied, mostly owing to small differences in pooled library volumes. Regarding the study as a whole: Those TCRs sitting above 1 in 1000 frequency stayed the same with DPC sensitization.

TCRdb recomputed calls from the RACE reads with MiXCR, one row per CDR3 protein. The sample records 250,000 or so distinct CDR3 sequences, about 9.4% being singletons. J was trimmed by 2 bases and V by 4 bases; bases with no gene match: 3. Germline V gene data show CDR1 as SEHNR and CDR2 as FQNEAQ (reference sequence). The CDR3 is 15 residues long. The sample's time point: pre-sensitization, week 0. Treatment described: therapeutic diphenylcyclopropenone sensitization with weekly scalp DPC. Prior to application of each patch test, blood was drawn. The TCR sequence derives from a woman aged 40 to 55 with alopecia areata. Some clones in this sample may be carry-over from other donors' samples. This material consisted of whole blood, taken in connection with sensitization to the hapten diphenylcyclopropenone (DPC). The V call is TRBV7-9, the J call TRBJ2-3, with TRBD2 matching over 10 bases. For the CDR3, the DNA is TGTGCCAGCAGCTCTGGACTAGCGGCCACAGATACGCAGTATTTT. Amino acid sequence: CASSSGLAATDTQYF.